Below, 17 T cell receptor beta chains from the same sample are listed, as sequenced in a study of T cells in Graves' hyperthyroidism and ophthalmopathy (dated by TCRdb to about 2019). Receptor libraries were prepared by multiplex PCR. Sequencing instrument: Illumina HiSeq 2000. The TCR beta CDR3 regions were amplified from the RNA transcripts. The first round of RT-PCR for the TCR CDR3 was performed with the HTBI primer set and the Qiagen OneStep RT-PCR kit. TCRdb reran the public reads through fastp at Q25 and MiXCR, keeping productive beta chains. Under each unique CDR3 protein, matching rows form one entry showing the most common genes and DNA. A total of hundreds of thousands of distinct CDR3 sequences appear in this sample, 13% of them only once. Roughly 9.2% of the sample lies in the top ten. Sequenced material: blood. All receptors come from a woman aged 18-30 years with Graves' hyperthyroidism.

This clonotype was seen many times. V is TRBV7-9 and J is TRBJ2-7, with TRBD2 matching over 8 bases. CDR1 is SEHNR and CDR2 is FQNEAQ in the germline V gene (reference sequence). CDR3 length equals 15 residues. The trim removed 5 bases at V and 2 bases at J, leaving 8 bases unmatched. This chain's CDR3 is CASSPTAGGAYEQYF. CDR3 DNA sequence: TGTGCCAGCAGCCCGACGGCGGGGGGCGCCTACGAGCAGTACTTC.

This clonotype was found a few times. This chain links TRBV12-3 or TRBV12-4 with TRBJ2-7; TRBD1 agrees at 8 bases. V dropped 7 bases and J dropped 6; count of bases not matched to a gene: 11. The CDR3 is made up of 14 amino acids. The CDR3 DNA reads TGTGCCAGCATCTTCTCAGGACAGGGCGGCGAGCAGTACTTC. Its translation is CASIFSGQGGEQYF.

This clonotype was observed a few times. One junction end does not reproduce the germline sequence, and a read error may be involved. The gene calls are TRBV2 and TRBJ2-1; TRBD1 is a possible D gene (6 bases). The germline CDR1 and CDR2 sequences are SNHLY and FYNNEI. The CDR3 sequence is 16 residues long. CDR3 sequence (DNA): TGTGCCGCCCTTATTCACTTACAGGGAATCCACAATGATCAGTTCTTC. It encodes CAALIHLQGIHNDQFF.

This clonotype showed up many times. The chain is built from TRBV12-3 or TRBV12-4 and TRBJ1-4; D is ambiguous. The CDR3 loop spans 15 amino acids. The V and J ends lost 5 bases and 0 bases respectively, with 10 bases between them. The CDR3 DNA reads TGTGCCAGCAGTGCCGACGGAGCAACTAATGAAAAACTGTTTTTT. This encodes CASSADGATNEKLFF.

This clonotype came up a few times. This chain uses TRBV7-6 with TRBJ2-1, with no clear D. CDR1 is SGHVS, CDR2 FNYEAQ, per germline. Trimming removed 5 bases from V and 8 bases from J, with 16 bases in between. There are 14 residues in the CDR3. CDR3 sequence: CASSPNGPRDEQFF. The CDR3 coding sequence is TGTGCCAGCAGCCCAAATGGACCTCGGGATGAGCAGTTCTTC. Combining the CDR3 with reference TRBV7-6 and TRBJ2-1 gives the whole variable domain GAGVSQSPRYKVTKRGQDVALRCDPISGHVSLYWYRQALGQGPEFLTYFNYEAQQDKSGLPNDRFSAERPEGSISTLTIQRTEQRDSAMYRCASSPNGPRDEQFFGPGTRLTVL.

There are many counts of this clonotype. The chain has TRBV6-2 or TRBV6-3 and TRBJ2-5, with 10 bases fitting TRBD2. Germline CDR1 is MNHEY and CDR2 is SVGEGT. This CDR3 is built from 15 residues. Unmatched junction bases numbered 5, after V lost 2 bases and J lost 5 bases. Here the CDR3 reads CASSYLAGVEETQYF. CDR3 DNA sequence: TGTGCCAGCAGTTACCTAGCGGGAGTTGAGGAGACCCAGTACTTC.

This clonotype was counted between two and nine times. The CDR3 coding sequence is TGCAGTGCTAGAGGTAGCCGGGGGGACTCCTACGAGCAGTACTTC. Translating gives CSARGSRGDSYEQYF. This chain joins TRBV20-1 and TRBJ2-7, with 7 bases fitting TRBD2. The CDR3 covers 15 residues. V lost 1 base and J lost 0; bases outside the gene matches: 6. Germline V gene lookup returns CDR1 DFQATT and CDR2 SNEGSKA (reference sequence).

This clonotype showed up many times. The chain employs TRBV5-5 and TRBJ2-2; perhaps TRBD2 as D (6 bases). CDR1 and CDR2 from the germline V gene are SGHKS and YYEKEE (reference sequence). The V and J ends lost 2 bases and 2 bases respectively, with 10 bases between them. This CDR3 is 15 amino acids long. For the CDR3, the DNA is TGTGCCAGCAGCTTTGGAGGGTTTAACACCGGGGAGCTGTTTTTT. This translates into CASSFGGFNTGELFF.

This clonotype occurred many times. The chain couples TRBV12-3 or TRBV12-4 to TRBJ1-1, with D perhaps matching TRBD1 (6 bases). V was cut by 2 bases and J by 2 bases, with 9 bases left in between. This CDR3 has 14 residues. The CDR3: CASSLRDTNTEAFF. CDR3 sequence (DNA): TGTGCCAGCAGTTTACGGGACACCAACACTGAAGCTTTCTTT.

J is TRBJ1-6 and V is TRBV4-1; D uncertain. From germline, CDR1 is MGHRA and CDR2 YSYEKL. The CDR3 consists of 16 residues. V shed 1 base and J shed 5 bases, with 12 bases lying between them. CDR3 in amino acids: CASSQVLGKDNSPLHF. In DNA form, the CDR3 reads TGCGCCAGCAGCCAAGTTTTAGGGAAGGATAATTCACCCCTCCACTTT.

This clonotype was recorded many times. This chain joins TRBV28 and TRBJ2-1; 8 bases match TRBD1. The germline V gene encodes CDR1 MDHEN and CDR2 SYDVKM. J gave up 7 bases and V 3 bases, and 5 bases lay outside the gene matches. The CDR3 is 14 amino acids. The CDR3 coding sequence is TGTGCCAGCAGTTTCGGACAGGGTTTGAATGAGCAGTTCTTC. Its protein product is CASSFGQGLNEQFF.

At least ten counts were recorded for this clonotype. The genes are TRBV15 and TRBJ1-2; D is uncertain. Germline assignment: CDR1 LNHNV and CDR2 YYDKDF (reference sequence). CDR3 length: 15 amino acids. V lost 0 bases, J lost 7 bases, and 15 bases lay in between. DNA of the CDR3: TGTGCCACCAGCAGAGATCGCTCCCCACCCAGTGGCTACACCTTC. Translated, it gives CATSRDRSPPSGYTF.

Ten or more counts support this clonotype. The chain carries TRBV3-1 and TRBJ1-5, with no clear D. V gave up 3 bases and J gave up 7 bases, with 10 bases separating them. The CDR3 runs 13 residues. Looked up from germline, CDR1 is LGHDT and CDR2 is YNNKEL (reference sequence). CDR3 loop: CASSQSPGQPQHF. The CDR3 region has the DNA TGTGCCAGCAGCCAGTCCCCGGGCCAGCCCCAGCATTTT.

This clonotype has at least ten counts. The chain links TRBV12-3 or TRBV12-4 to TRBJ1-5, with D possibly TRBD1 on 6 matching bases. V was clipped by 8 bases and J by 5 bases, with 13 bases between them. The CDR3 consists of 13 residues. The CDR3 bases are TGTGCCAGCGGCCAGGGGCGTGATCAGCCCCAGCATTTT. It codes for CASGQGRDQPQHF.

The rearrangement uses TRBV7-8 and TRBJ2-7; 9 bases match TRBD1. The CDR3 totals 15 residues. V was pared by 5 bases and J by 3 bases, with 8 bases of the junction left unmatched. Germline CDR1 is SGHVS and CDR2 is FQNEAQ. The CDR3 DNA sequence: TGTGCCAGCAGCCCCCGGGACAGGGTCAACTACGAGCAGTACTTC. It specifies CASSPRDRVNYEQYF.

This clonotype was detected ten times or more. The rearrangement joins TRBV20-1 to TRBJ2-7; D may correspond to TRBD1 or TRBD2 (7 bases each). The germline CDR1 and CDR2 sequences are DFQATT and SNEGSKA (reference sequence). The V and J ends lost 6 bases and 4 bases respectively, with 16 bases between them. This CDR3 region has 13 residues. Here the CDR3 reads CSAAGDRAYEQYF. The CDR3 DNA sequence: TGCAGTGCCGCGGGGGACAGAGCTTACGAGCAGTACTTC.

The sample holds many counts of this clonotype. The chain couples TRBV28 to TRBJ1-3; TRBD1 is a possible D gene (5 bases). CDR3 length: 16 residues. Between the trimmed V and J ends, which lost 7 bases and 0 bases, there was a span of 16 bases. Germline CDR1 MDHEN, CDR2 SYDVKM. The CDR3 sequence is CASITDSGTSGNTIYF. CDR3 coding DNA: TGTGCCAGCATAACCGACAGCGGGACCTCTGGAAACACCATATATTTT.